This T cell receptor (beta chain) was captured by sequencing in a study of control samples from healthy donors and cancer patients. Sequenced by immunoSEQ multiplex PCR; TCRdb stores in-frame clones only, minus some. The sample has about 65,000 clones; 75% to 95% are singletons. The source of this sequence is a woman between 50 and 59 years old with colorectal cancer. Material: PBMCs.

Here the CDR3 DNA reads TGTGCCAGCTTAAGGAGCACTGAAGCTTTCTTT. This encodes CASLRSTEAFF. The rearrangement links TRBV6-6 to TRBJ1-1; D is ambiguous. Trimming left V 8 bases short and J 4 bases short, with 8 bases between. The CDR3 consists of 11 residues. Looked up from germline, CDR1 is MNHNY and CDR2 is SVGAGI (reference sequence).